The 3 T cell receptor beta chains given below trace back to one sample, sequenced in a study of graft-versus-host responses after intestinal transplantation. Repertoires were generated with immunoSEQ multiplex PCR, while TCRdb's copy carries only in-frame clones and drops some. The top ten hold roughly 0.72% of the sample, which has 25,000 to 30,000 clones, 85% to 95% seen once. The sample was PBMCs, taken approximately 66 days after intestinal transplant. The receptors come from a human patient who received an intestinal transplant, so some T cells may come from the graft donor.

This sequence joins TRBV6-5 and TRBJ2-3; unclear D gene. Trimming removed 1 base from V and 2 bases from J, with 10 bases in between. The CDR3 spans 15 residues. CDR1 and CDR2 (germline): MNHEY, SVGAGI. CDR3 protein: CASSYLRADTDTQYF. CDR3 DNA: TGTGCCAGCAGTTACTTACGGGCGGACACAGATACGCAGTATTTT.

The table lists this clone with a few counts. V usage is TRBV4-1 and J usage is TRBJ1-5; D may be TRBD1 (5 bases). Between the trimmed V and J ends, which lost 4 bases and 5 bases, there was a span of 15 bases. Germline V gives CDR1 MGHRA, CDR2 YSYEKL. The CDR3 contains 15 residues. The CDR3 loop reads CASSRSNPTDQPQHF. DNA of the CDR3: TGCGCCAGCAGCCGAAGCAATCCGACAGATCAGCCCCAGCATTTT.

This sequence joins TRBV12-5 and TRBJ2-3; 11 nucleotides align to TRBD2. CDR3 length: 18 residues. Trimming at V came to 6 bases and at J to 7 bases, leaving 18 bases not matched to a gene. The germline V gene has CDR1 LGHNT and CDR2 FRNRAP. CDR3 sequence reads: CASGRQAPGSGRAYTQYF. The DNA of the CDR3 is TGTGCTAGTGGACGACAGGCGCCGGGTAGCGGGAGGGCTTATACGCAGTATTTT.